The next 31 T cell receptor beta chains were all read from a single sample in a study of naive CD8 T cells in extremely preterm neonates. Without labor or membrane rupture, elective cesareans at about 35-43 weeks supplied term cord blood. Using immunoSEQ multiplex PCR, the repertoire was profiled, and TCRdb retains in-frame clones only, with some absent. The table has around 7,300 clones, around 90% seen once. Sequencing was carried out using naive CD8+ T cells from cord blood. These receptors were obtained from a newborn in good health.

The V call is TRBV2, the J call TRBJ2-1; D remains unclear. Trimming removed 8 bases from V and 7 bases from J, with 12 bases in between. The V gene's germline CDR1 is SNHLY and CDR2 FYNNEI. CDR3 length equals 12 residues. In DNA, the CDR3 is TGTGCCAGCCTATCCTTGGAGAATGAGCAGTTCTTC. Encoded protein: CASLSLENEQFF.

The CDR3 sequence: CATSRDRSTYTQYF. The CDR3 bases are TGTGCCACCAGCAGGGACAGGAGTACGTATACGCAGTATTTT. The chain uses TRBV15 and TRBJ2-3; the match to TRBD1 covers 7 bases. Trimming cost V 3 bases and J 7 bases; bases outside gene matches: 7. Germline CDR1 and CDR2: LNHNV and YYDKDF (reference sequence). The CDR3 totals 14 residues.

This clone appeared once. CDR3 in amino acids: CASSRTSGSTDTQYF. The CDR3, as DNA: TGTGCCAGTAGTAGGACTAGCGGGAGCACAGATACGCAGTATTTT. The rearrangement links TRBV19 to TRBJ2-3; 11 bases agree with TRBD2. Germline V gives CDR1 LNHDA, CDR2 SQIVND (reference sequence). CDR3 length equals 15 residues. J gave up 0 bases and V 4 bases, and 0 bases lay outside the gene matches.

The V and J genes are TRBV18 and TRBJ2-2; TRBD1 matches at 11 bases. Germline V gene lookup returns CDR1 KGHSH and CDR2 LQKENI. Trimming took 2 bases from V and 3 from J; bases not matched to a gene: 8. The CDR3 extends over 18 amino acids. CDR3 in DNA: TGTGCCAGCTCACCATTATTACCGGGACAGGGGGACACCGGGGAGCTGTTTTTT. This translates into CASSPLLPGQGDTGELFF. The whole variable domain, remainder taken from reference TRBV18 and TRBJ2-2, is NAGVMQNPRHLVRRRGQEARLRCSPMKGHSHVYWYRQLPEEGLKFMVYLQKENIIDESGMPKERFSAEFPKEGPSILRIQQVVRGDSAAYFCASSPLLPGQGDTGELFFGEGSRLTVL.

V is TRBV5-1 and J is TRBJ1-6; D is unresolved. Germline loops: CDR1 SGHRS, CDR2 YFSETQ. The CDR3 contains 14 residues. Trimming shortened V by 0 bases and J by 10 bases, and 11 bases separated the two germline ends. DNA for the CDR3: TGCGCCAGCAGCTTGGAAGCAACTCGGTCACCCCTCCACTTT. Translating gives CASSLEATRSPLHF.

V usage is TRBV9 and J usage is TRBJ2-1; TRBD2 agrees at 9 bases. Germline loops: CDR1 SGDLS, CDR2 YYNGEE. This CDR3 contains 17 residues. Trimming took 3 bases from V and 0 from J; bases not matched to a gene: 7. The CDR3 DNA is TGTGCCAGCAGCGCACGACTAGCGGCCAGCTCCTACAATGAGCAGTTCTTC. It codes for CASSARLAASSYNEQFF.

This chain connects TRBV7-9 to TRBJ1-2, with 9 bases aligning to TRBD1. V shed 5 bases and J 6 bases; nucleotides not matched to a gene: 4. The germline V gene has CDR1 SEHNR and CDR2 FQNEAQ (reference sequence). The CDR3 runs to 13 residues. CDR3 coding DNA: TGTGCCAGCAGCGGGACAGGGCGGCATGGCTACACCTTC. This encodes CASSGTGRHGYTF. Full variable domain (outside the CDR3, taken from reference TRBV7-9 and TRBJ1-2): DTGVSQNPRHKITKRGQNVTFRCDPISEHNRLYWYRQTLGQGPEFLTYFQNEAQLEKSRLLSDRFSAERPKGSFSTLEIQRTEQGDSAMYLCASSGTGRHGYTFGSGTRLTVV.

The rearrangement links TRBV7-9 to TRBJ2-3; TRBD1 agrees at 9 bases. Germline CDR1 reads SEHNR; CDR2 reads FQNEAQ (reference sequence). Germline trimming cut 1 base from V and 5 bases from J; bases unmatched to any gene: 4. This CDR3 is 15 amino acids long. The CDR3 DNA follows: TGTGCCAGCAGCTTAGTGGGACAGGGACAAGATACGCAGTATTTT. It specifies CASSLVGQGQDTQYF.

CDR3 sequence (DNA): TGTGCCAGCAGCTTGGACAGGGAAGAGACCCAGTACTTC. It specifies CASSLDREETQYF. The genes are TRBV5-7 and TRBJ2-5; tentatively, D is TRBD1 (6 bases). TRBV5-7 counts as an open reading frame of uncertain function. This CDR3 is built from 13 residues. V was shortened by 0 bases and J by 3 bases, with 6 bases between the two germline ends.

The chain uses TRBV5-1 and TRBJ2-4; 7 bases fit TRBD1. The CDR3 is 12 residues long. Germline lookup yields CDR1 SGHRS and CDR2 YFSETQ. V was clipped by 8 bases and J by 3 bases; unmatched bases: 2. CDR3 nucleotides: TGCGCCAGTACAGGGGTCAAAAACATTCAGTACTTC. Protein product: CASTGVKNIQYF.

The CDR3 DNA follows: TGTGCCAGCAGCTTACAGGGGGCCGGGGAGCTGTTTTTT. This translates into CASSLQGAGELFF. The J gene is TRBJ2-2, the V gene TRBV13, with TRBD1 matching over 7 bases. J gave up 6 bases and V 2 bases, and 0 bases lay outside the gene matches. The CDR3 loop spans 13 amino acids. Germline V lookup: CDR1 PRHDT, CDR2 FYEKMQ (reference sequence).

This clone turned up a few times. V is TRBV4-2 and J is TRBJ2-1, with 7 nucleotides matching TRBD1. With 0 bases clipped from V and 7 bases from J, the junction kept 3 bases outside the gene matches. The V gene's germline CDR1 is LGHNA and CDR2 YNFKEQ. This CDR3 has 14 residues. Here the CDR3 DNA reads TGTGCCAGCAGCCAAGAGTTCAGGGGGAATGAGCAGTTCTTC. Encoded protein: CASSQEFRGNEQFF.

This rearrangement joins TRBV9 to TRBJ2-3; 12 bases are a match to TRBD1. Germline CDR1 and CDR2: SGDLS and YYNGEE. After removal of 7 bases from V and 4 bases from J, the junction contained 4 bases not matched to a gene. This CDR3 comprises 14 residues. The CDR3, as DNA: TGTGCCAGCCGTGGGACAGGGGGCCCAGATACGCAGTATTTT. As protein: CASRGTGGPDTQYF.

Here the CDR3 DNA reads TGTGCCTGGAGTGTTCGGGGCGCGGGAAGCAATCAGCCCCAGCATTTT. Translated, it gives CAWSVRGAGSNQPQHF. This chain uses TRBV30 with TRBJ1-5; D possibly corresponds to TRBD1 (5 bases). Trimming left V 0 bases short and J 1 base short, with 13 bases between. The CDR3 runs to 16 residues. Germline V gives CDR1 GTSNPN, CDR2 SVGIG (reference sequence).

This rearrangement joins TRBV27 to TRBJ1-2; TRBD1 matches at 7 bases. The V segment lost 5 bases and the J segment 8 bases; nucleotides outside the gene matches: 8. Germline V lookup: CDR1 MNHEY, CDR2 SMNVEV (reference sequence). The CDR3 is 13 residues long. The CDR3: CASSGDRVRGYTF. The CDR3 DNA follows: TGTGCCAGCAGTGGCGACAGGGTAAGAGGCTACACCTTC.

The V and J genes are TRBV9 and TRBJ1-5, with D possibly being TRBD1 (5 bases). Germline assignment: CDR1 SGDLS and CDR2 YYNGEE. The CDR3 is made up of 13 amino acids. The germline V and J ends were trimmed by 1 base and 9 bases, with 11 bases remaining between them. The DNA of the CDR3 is TGTGCCAGCAGCGTACGGGGCGGGGGGCCCCAGCATTTT. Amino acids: CASSVRGGGPQHF.

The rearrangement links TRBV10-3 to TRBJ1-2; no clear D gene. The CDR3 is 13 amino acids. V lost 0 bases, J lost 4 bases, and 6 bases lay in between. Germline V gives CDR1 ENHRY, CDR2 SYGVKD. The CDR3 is CAISESAGYGYTF. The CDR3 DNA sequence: TGTGCCATCAGTGAGTCAGCAGGCTATGGCTACACCTTC.

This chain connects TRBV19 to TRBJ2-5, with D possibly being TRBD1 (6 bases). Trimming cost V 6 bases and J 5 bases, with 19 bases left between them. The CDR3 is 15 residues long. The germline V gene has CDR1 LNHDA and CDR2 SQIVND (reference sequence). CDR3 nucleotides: TGTGCCAGTAGCCCAAACCCAGGGGAGAAGGAGACCCAGTACTTC. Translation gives CASSPNPGEKETQYF.

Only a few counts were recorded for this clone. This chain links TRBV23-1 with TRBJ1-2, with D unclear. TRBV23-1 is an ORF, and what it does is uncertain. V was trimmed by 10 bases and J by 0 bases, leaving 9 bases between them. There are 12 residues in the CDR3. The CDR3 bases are TGCGCCACCAGGAGAGCTAACTATGGCTACACCTTC. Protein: CATRRANYGYTF.

The CDR3 spells CASSAPDINYGYTF. In nucleotides, the CDR3 is TGTGCCAGCAGTGCCCCGGACATTAACTATGGCTACACCTTC. The chain links TRBV2 to TRBJ1-2; D may be TRBD1 (5 bases). Germline V gene lookup returns CDR1 SNHLY and CDR2 FYNNEI. The CDR3 has 14 residues. Between the trimmed V and J ends, which lost 4 bases and 1 base, there was a span of 10 bases.

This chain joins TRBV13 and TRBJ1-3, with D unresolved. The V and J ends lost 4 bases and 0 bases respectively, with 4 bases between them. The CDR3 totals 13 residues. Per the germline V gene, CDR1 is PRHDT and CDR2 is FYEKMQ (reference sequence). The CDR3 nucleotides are TGTGCCAGCAGCTCTAACTCTGGAAACACCATATATTTT. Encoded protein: CASSSNSGNTIYF.

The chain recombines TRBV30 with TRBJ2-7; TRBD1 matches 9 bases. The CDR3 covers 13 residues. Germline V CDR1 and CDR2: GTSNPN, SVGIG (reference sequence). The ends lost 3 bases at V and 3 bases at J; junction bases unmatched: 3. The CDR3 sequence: CAWSPGQGYEQYF. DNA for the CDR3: TGTGCCTGGAGCCCGGGACAGGGCTACGAGCAGTACTTC.

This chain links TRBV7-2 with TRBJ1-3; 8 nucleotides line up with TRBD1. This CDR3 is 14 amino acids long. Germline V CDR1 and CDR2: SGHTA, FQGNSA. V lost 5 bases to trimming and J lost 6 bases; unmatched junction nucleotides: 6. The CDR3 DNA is TGTGCCAGCAGCCAGGACAGGGCGATAAACACCATATATTTT. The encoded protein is CASSQDRAINTIYF.

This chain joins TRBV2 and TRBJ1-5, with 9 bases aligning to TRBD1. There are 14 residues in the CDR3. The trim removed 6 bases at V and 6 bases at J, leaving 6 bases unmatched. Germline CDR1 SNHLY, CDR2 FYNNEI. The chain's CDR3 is CASRVQGAGQPQHF. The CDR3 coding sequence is TGTGCCAGCAGAGTACAGGGGGCGGGTCAGCCCCAGCATTTT. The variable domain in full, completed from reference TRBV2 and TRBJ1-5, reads EPEVTQTPSHQVTQMGQEVILRCVPISNHLYFYWYRQILGQKVEFLVSFYNNEISEKSEIFDDQFSVERPDGSNFTLKIRSTKLEDSAMYFCASRVQGAGQPQHFGDGTRLSIL.

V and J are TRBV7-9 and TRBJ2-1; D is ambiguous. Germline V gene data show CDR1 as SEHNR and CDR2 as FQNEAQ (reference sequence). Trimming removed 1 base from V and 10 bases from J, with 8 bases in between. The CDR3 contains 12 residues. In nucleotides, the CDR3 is TGTGCCAGCAGCTTAGGCCAAGCGGAGCAGTTCTTC. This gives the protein CASSLGQAEQFF.

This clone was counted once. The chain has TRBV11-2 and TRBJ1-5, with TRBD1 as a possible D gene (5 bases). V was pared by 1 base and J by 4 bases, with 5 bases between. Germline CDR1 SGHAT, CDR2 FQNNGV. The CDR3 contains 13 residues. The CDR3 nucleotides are TGTGCCAGCAGCTTAGGACAGAATCAGCCCCAGCATTTT. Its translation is CASSLGQNQPQHF.

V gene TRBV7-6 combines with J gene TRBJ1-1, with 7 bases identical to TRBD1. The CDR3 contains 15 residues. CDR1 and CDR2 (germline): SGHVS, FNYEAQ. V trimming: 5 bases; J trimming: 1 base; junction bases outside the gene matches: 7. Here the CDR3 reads CASSARQGQNTEAFF. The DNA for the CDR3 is TGTGCCAGCAGCGCGCGACAGGGTCAGAACACTGAAGCTTTCTTT.

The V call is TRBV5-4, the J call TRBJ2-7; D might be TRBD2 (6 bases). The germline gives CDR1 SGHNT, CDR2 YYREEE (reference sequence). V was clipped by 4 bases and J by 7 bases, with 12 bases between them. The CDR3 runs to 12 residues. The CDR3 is CASSPRGGEQYF. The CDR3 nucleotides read TGTGCCAGCAGCCCTCGTGGGGGGGAGCAGTACTTC.

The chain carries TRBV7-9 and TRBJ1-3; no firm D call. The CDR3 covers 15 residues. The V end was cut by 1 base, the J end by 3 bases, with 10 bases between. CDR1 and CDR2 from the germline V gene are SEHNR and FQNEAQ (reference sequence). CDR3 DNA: TGTGCCAGCAGCTTAGGCAGGTTAGGTGGAAACACCATATATTTT. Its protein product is CASSLGRLGGNTIYF. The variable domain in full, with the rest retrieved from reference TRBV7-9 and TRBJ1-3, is DTGVSQNPRHKITKRGQNVTFRCDPISEHNRLYWYRQTLGQGPEFLTYFQNEAQLEKSRLLSDRFSAERPKGSFSTLEIQRTEQGDSAMYLCASSLGRLGGNTIYFGEGSWLTVV.

CDR3 coding DNA: TGCGCCAGCAGCTTGAGGGATGGAGCGGGAGGGCCCGGTGAGCAGTTCTTC. Amino acids: CASSLRDGAGGPGEQFF. This sequence joins TRBV5-1 and TRBJ2-1; TRBD2 matches 10 bases. In germline, CDR1 is SGHRS, CDR2 YFSETQ. This CDR3 comprises 17 residues. J was trimmed by 9 bases and V by 1 base; bases with no gene match: 13. Together with reference TRBV5-1 and TRBJ2-1, the CDR3 gives the full variable domain: KAGVTQTPRYLIKTRGQQVTLSCSPISGHRSVSWYQQTPGQGLQFLFEYFSETQRNKGNFPGRFSGRQFSNSRSEMNVSTLELGDSALYLCASSLRDGAGGPGEQFFGPGTRLTVL.

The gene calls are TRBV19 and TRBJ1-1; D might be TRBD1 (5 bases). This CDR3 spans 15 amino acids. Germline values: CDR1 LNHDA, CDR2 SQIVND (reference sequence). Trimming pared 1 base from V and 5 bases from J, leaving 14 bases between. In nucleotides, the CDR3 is TGTGCCAGTAGTATAGCGGGGGACGGTTCGACTGAAGCTTTCTTT. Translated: CASSIAGDGSTEAFF.